These 30 T cell receptor beta chains share one sample of origin, sequenced in a study of cytomegalovirus exposure and HLA in healthy donors. It was with 60 Vbeta and 13 Jbeta primers that the PCR ran. The data were produced by immunoSEQ multiplex PCR, yet TCRdb's version contains in-frame clones alone and is incomplete. The sample lists around 160,000 clones; just under 75% were seen once. The sequencing input was PBMCs. Receptors originate from a woman aged 18-29 years in good health and CMV-seronegative.

The chain couples TRBV9 to TRBJ1-3, with 10 nucleotides matching TRBD1. Germline assignment: CDR1 SGDLS and CDR2 YYNGEE. The CDR3 has 18 residues. V shed 1 base, J shed 4 bases, and the junction held 11 bases outside the gene matches. The CDR3 region has the DNA TGTGCCAGCAGCGTATACGCCGGGACAGGGGTAGGGGGAAACACCATATATTTT. This sequence encodes CASSVYAGTGVGGNTIYF.

V is TRBV5-1 and J is TRBJ2-2, with D possibly being TRBD2 (5 bases). Trimming stripped 0 bases from V and 4 bases from J, with 10 bases between. This CDR3 is built from 15 residues. Germline values: CDR1 SGHRS, CDR2 YFSETQ. CDR3 amino acids: CASSLVVGGTGELFF. CDR3 DNA: TGCGCCAGCAGCTTGGTAGTAGGAGGCACCGGGGAGCTGTTTTTT.

The DNA for the CDR3 is TGTGCCAGTAGTCCGGGGGTTAGGCAAAATGAGCAGTTCTTC. Residues: CASSPGVRQNEQFF. This chain uses TRBV19 with TRBJ2-1; D perhaps matches TRBD2 (6 bases). V shed 5 bases and J shed 7 bases, with 15 bases lying between them. In germline, CDR1 is LNHDA, CDR2 SQIVND (reference sequence). The CDR3 length is 14 residues.

This clone was detected only a few times. The rearrangement uses TRBV5-1 and TRBJ1-4; D is unclear. This CDR3 has 15 residues. Per germline, CDR1 SGHRS and CDR2 YFSETQ. Trimming pared 3 bases from V and 7 bases from J, leaving 16 bases between. The chain's CDR3 is CASSSIAGGSEKLFF. CDR3 bases: TGCGCCAGCAGCTCGATCGCGGGTGGGAGTGAAAAACTGTTTTTT.

This sequence joins TRBV4-3 and TRBJ2-3; 8 nucleotides match TRBD2. Germline V gene data show CDR1 as LGHNA and CDR2 as YSLEER. This CDR3 comprises 16 residues. The V and J ends lost 3 bases and 4 bases, in that order; junction bases with no gene match: 9. Written as DNA, the CDR3 is TGCGCCAGCAGCCAGGCCCTTTGGACTAGCCCAGATACGCAGTATTTT. As protein: CASSQALWTSPDTQYF.

This clone showed up just once. The CDR3 DNA follows: TGCGCCAGCAGCTTGATGACGGGGGGAAACACCATATATTTT. Encoded protein: CASSLMTGGNTIYF. The rearrangement joins TRBV5-1 to TRBJ1-3, with D hard to call. This CDR3 comprises 14 residues. V lost 1 base and J 4 bases, leaving 9 bases between the germline ends. Looked up from germline, CDR1 is SGHRS and CDR2 is YFSETQ.

This chain joins TRBV18 and TRBJ1-6; D is unclear. There are 15 residues in the CDR3. The V and J ends lost 4 bases and 10 bases respectively, with 17 bases between them. CDR1 is KGHSH, CDR2 LQKENI, per germline. CDR3 in amino acids: CASSQGGGVVSPLHF. Written as DNA, the CDR3 is TGTGCCAGCTCACAAGGTGGAGGAGTGGTCTCACCCCTCCACTTT.

The V gene is TRBV9, the J gene TRBJ1-1; 7 bases are a match to TRBD1. Losses at the gene ends were 4 bases for V and 1 base for J; bases not matched to a gene: 10. The germline gives CDR1 SGDLS, CDR2 YYNGEE. The CDR3 length is 16 residues. The CDR3 nucleotides read TGTGCCAGCAGCCCCCCCGGGACAGAAGGGAACACTGAAGCTTTCTTT. Translated, it gives CASSPPGTEGNTEAFF.

The chain is built from TRBV15 and TRBJ1-4; D perhaps matches TRBD1 (6 bases). The germline V and J ends were trimmed by 1 base and 6 bases, with 12 bases remaining between them. The CDR3 totals 15 residues. Germline values: CDR1 LNHNV, CDR2 YYDKDF (reference sequence). As DNA, the CDR3 is TGTGCCACCAGCAGAGTGACAGGAGATTATGAAAAACTGTTTTTT. It specifies CATSRVTGDYEKLFF. Full variable domain (remainder filled in from reference TRBV15 and TRBJ1-4): DAMVIQNPRYQVTQFGKPVTLSCSQTLNHNVMYWYQQKSSQAPKLLFHYYDKDFNNEADTPDNFQSRRPNTSFCFLDIRSPGLGDTAMYLCATSRVTGDYEKLFFGSGTQLSVL.

The V gene is TRBV6-6, the J gene TRBJ2-3; TRBD2 matches at 7 bases. V lost 6 bases and J lost 0; bases outside the gene matches: 3. This CDR3 has 14 amino acids. Germline V CDR1 and CDR2: MNHNY, SVGAGI (reference sequence). CDR3: CASRTSRSTDTQYF. CDR3 coding DNA: TGTGCCAGCAGGACTAGCCGCAGCACAGATACGCAGTATTTT.

This clone was observed once. The rearrangement links TRBV2 to TRBJ1-1; possible D gene TRBD1, 6 bases. The CDR3 consists of 11 residues. Germline assignment: CDR1 SNHLY and CDR2 FYNNEI. With 10 bases removed from V and 9 bases from J, the gap between germline ends came to 15 bases. The CDR3 protein is CATRTAIKAFF. The CDR3, as DNA: TGTGCCACCCGGACAGCGATAAAAGCTTTCTTT.

The rearrangement joins TRBV2 to TRBJ2-7; 7 nucleotides align to TRBD1. The V gene end was trimmed by 4 bases and the J gene end by 3 bases; junction bases not matched to a gene: 12. The CDR3 contains 16 residues. CDR1 and CDR2 (germline): SNHLY, FYNNEI. CDR3 bases: TGTGCCAGCAGTGTAAAAGGGTGGGGGACAGACTACGAGCAGTACTTC. Protein: CASSVKGWGTDYEQYF.

This clone was counted between two and nine times. This chain uses TRBV5-4 with TRBJ2-1, with D unresolved. Germline V gene data show CDR1 as SGHNT and CDR2 as YYREEE (reference sequence). V dropped 0 bases and J dropped 4 bases, with 17 bases sitting between them. The CDR3 sequence is 17 residues long. CDR3 DNA sequence: TGTGCCAGCAGCTTGGCTACAGTCTCTATATTATACAATGAGCAGTTCTTC. This sequence encodes CASSLATVSILYNEQFF.

V is TRBV5-6 and J is TRBJ2-3; maybe TRBD2 (5 bases). There are 15 residues in the CDR3. Germline values: CDR1 SGHDT, CDR2 YYEEEE. V shed 1 base and J shed 0 bases, with 9 bases lying between them. For the CDR3, the DNA is TGTGCCAGCAGCTTGTCACTAGGGAGCACAGATACGCAGTATTTT. Its protein product is CASSLSLGSTDTQYF.

The chain employs TRBV28 and TRBJ2-5; 8 bases map to TRBD1. V shed 6 bases and J 3 bases; nucleotides not matched to a gene: 6. Germline V lookup: CDR1 MDHEN, CDR2 SYDVKM. This CDR3 region has 14 residues. CDR3 nucleotides: TGTGCCAGCAGGCCTACGACAGGGGAAGAGACCCAGTACTTC. Its translation is CASRPTTGEETQYF.

The V gene is TRBV11-3, the J gene TRBJ1-1; no clear D. CDR1 SGHNT and CDR2 YENEEA come from the germline V gene. The CDR3 totals 13 residues. Trimming took 5 bases from V and 1 from J, leaving 8 bases between them. The CDR3 region is CASSVARNTEAFF. CDR3 sequence (DNA): TGTGCCAGCAGCGTAGCCAGGAACACTGAAGCTTTCTTT.

This clone was counted between two and nine times. The chain recombines TRBV6-5 with TRBJ1-2; D remains ambiguous. V shed 6 bases and J shed 7 bases, with 21 bases lying between them. CDR3 length: 15 amino acids. CDR1 and CDR2 from the germline V gene are MNHEY and SVGAGI. CDR3 in amino acids: CASSQGEAQVGGYTF. The CDR3 coding sequence is TGTGCCAGCAGCCAAGGAGAAGCCCAAGTTGGTGGCTACACCTTC.

CDR3 region: CASSVSTSTDTQYF. CDR3 sequence (DNA): TGTGCCAGCAGCGTCTCTACTAGCACAGATACGCAGTATTTT. This chain connects TRBV9 to TRBJ2-3; no firm D call. V lost 2 bases to trimming and J lost 0 bases, with 7 bases between them. The CDR3 contains 14 residues. Germline V lookup: CDR1 SGDLS, CDR2 YYNGEE.

The chain uses TRBV4-2 and TRBJ2-5; 7 bases agree with TRBD2. Trimming took 2 bases from V and 5 from J; bases not matched to a gene: 5. CDR3 length: 14 amino acids. The germline V gene encodes CDR1 LGHNA and CDR2 YNFKEQ. In DNA form, the CDR3 reads TGTGCCAGCAGCCAACCCAAGGGAGGGGAGACCCAGTACTTC. Its protein is CASSQPKGGETQYF.

The chain joins TRBV9 to TRBJ1-5; 12 nucleotides match TRBD1. The CDR3 totals 15 residues. The junction had 5 bases not matched to a gene; V was cut back by 3 bases and J by 7 bases. CDR1 is SGDLS, CDR2 YYNGEE, per germline. CDR3 loop: CASSAGTGGLQPQHF. For the CDR3, the DNA is TGTGCCAGCAGCGCCGGGACAGGGGGCTTGCAGCCCCAGCATTTT.

The gene calls are TRBV6-6 and TRBJ2-1; TRBD2 agrees at 8 bases. Germline assignment: CDR1 MNHNY and CDR2 SVGAGI (reference sequence). The CDR3 runs 13 residues. The V gene end was trimmed by 10 bases and the J gene end by 7 bases; junction bases not matched to a gene: 9. CDR3 DNA: TGTGCCATTGAGCCGGGAGGGCGGAATGAGCAGTTCTTC. This codes for CAIEPGGRNEQFF.

The chain employs TRBV18 and TRBJ2-3; 9 bases line up with TRBD1. V lost 0 bases to trimming and J lost 6 bases; unmatched junction nucleotides: 7. The CDR3 length is 16 residues. Germline CDR1 KGHSH, CDR2 LQKENI. DNA for the CDR3: TGTGCCAGCTCACCACCCTTTGGACAGGGGTTGGATACGCAGTATTTT. It codes for CASSPPFGQGLDTQYF.

The genes are TRBV30 and TRBJ1-1, with D perhaps matching TRBD1 (5 bases). The V gene lost 0 bases and the J gene lost 1 base, with 9 bases spanning the gap. This CDR3 has 14 amino acids. CDR1 GTSNPN and CDR2 SVGIG come from the germline V gene (reference sequence). The CDR3 nucleotides are TGTGCCTGGAGTGTGTGGGGCTCGAACACTGAAGCTTTCTTT. This gives the protein CAWSVWGSNTEAFF.

This chain's CDR3 is CASSELGQGEAEKLFF. DNA of the CDR3: TGTGCCAGCAGTGAATTGGGACAGGGGGAAGCTGAAAAACTGTTTTTT. V and J are TRBV25-1 and TRBJ1-4; 11 nucleotides line up with TRBD1. This CDR3 spans 16 amino acids. The junction had 5 bases not matched to a gene; V was cut back by 1 base and J by 7 bases. The germline V gene encodes CDR1 MGHDK and CDR2 SYGVNS.

The chain recombines TRBV5-1 with TRBJ1-5, with D tentatively TRBD1 (5 bases). V was pared by 0 bases and J by 5 bases, with 9 bases between. The CDR3 is 14 residues long. Germline CDR1 is SGHRS and CDR2 is YFSETQ. The CDR3 spells CASSLGQTDQPQHF. The DNA for the CDR3 is TGCGCCAGCAGCTTGGGACAGACCGATCAGCCCCAGCATTTT.

This rearrangement joins TRBV27 to TRBJ1-2, with 7 positions matching TRBD1. V gave up 1 base and J gave up 2 bases; unmatched junction bases: 7. Germline CDR1 and CDR2: MNHEY and SMNVEV (reference sequence). The CDR3 loop spans 16 amino acids. The CDR3 bases are TGTGCCAGCAGTTTATTCGGTACACAGGGGAACTATGGCTACACCTTC. Its translation is CASSLFGTQGNYGYTF.

The chain links TRBV11-3 to TRBJ1-1; no firm D call. The V and J ends lost 4 bases and 0 bases respectively, with 6 bases between them. Germline-derived CDR1 and CDR2 are SGHNT and YENEEA. The CDR3 is made up of 13 amino acids. This chain's CDR3 is CASSSPVNTEAFF. CDR3 bases: TGTGCCAGCAGCTCACCGGTGAACACTGAAGCTTTCTTT.

The V and J genes are TRBV28 and TRBJ1-2; TRBD1 matches 8 bases. The CDR3 extends over 13 amino acids. CDR1 and CDR2 from the germline V gene are MDHEN and SYDVKM. Trimming cost V 5 bases and J 5 bases; bases outside gene matches: 4. In nucleotides, the CDR3 is TGTGCCAGCAGTCCAGGGGGCGCTTATGGCTACACCTTC. The encoded protein is CASSPGGAYGYTF.

A single count supports this clone. The chain employs TRBV9 and TRBJ2-1; 9 positions agree with TRBD2. The germline V gene has CDR1 SGDLS and CDR2 YYNGEE. The trim removed 3 bases at V and 1 base at J, leaving 2 bases unmatched. The CDR3 has 15 amino acids. The CDR3 coding sequence is TGTGCCAGCAGCGAAGGACTAGCGTCCTACAATGAGCAGTTCTTC. The encoded protein is CASSEGLASYNEQFF.

This clone has only a few counts. The gene calls are TRBV27 and TRBJ2-1; 10 bases are shared with TRBD2. Trimming cost V 9 bases and J 9 bases; bases outside gene matches: 5. Germline-derived CDR1 and CDR2 are MNHEY and SMNVEV (reference sequence). The CDR3 is made up of 12 amino acids. For the CDR3, the DNA is TGTGCCAGTAGCGGACTAGCGGCTGAGCAGTTCTTC. Its protein product is CASSGLAAEQFF.